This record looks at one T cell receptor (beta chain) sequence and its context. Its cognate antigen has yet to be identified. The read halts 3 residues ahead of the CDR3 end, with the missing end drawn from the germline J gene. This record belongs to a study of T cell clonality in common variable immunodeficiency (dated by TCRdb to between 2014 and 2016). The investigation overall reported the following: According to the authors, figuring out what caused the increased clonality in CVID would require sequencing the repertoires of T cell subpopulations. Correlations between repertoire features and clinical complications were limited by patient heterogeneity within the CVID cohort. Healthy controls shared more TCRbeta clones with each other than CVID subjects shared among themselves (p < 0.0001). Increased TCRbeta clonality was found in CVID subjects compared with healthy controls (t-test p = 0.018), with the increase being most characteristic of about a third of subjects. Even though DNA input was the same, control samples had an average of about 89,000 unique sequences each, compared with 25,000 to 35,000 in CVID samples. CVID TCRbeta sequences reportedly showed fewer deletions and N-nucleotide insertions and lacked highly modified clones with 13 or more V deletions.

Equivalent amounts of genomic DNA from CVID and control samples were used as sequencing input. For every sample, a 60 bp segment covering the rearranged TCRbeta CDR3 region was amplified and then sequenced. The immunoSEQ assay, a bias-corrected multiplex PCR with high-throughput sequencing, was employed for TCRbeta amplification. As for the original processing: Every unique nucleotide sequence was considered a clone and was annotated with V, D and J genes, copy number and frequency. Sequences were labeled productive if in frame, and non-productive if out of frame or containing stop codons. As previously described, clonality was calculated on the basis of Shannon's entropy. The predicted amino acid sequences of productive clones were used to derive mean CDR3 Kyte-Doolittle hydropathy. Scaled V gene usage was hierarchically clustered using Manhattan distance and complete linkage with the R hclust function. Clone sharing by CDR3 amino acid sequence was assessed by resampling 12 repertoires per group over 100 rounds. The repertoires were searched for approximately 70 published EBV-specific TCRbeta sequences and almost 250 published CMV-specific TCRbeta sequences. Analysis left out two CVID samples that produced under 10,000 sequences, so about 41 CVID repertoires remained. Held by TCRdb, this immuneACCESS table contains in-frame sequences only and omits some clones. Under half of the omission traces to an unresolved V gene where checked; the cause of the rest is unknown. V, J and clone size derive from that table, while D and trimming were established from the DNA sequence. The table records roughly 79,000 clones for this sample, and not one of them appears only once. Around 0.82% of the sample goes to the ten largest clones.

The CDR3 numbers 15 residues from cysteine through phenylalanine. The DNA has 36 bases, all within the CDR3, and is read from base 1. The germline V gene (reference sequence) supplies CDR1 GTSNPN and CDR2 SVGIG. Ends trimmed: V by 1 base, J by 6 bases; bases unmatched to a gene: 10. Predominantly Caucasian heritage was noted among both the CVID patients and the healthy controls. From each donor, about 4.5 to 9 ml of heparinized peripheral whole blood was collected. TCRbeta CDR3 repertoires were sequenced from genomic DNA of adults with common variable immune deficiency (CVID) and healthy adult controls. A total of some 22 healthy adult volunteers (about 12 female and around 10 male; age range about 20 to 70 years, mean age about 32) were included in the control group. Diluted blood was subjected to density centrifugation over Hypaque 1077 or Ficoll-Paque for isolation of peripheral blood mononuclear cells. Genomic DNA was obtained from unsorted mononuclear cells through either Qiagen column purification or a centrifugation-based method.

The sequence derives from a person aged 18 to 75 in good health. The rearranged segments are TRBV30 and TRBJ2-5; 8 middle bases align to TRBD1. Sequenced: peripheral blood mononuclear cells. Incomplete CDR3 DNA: TGTGCCTGGAGTGGAGACAGGGGCCAAGGGAAGACC. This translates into CAWSGDRGQGKT. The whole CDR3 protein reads CAWSGDRGQGKTQYF.